This TCR beta chain derives from a study of T-cell memory formation after mild COVID-19. Study in general: For the most part, TCR clusters were specific to one donor.

The study's findings and limits: CD4/CD8 balance held among clones contracting day 15 to 85, and later expanders leaned CD4+. Pre-infection memory harbored some responding clones, suggesting cross-reactive memory joined.

As regards this clonotype: Its antigen is unknown.

Losses at the gene ends were 6 bases for V and 5 bases for J; bases not matched to a gene: 8. This CDR3 is built from 14 residues. TCRdb analysed the 5' RACE reads with MiXCR anew, one entry per CDR3 protein. Altogether roughly 350,000 distinct CDR3 sequences are present, roughly 13% being singletons, with the ten largest covering about 20%. The TCR sequence derives from a man between 18 and 29 years old who had mild COVID-19 (a few samples of this study predate the infection). Cell type and time point are not known. The chain links TRBV12-3 or TRBV12-4 to TRBJ1-2, with 8 bases matching TRBD1. Specimen: PBMCs or a T cell subset sorted from them (not recorded which). This CDR3 is CASSNPDRAYGYTF. The CDR3 DNA follows: TGTGCCAGCAGCAATCCGGACAGGGCGTATGGCTACACCTTC.